A selection of T cell receptor beta chains follows, all from one sample in a study of graft-versus-host responses after intestinal transplantation. Their cognate antigens are unknown. TCRdb keeps only in-frame clones here, not all; method: immunoSEQ multiplex PCR. Of fewer than 95,000 clones listed, approximately 94% are singletons. Sample: unstimulated CD4+ T cells sorted from spleen or lymph node cells, taken before transplant. The receptors stem from a human donor who was the organ donor for an intestinal transplant. CDR3s include the opening cysteine and the closing phenylalanine or tryptophan. The order of the fields is D gene, V gene, CDR3 length, clone size, J gene, CDR3 DNA, CDR3 protein. A D gene is named only where the DNA matches it firmly. Clone size is stated in some rows and not others, as once, few, many or a class when expanded.

NA	TRBV18	15	NA	TRBJ1-1	TGTGCCAGCTCACCAGGGCCACAGGGGAACACTGAAGCTTTCTTT	CASSPGPQGNTEAFF
NA	TRBV11-2	16	NA	TRBJ2-6	TGTGCCAGCAGCGCTTTCGTGGGCTCTGGGGCCAACGTCCTGACTTTC	CASSAFVGSGANVLTF
TRBD2	TRBV5-6	18	NA	TRBJ2-5	TGTGCCAGCAGCTTGGCAGGGGCTAGCGGGGGGTTTTTGGAGACCCAGTACTTC	CASSLAGASGGFLETQYF
TRBD1	TRBV19	14	NA	TRBJ1-2	TGTGCCAGTAGTACCCAGGGACAGGGGTATGGCTACACCTTC	CASSTQGQGYGYTF
NA	TRBV19	15	NA	TRBJ1-6	TGTGCCAGTAGTAGCCGAGGGCAGTATAATTCACCCCTCCACTTT	CASSSRGQYNSPLHF
NA	TRBV2	15	NA	TRBJ2-1	TGTGCCAGCAGTGGCGGAGGGAGCTCCTACAATGAGCAGTTCTTC	CASSGGGSSYNEQFF
NA	TRBV2	15	NA	TRBJ2-3	TGTGCCAGCAGAGGGGGACATACTAGCACAGATACGCAGTATTTT	CASRGGHTSTDTQYF
TRBD1	TRBV5-6	14	few	TRBJ2-7	TGTGCCAGCAGCTTGCAGGGGGCAGGGTGGGAGCAGTACTTC	CASSLQGAGWEQYF
NA	TRBV28	13	NA	TRBJ1-3	TGTGCCAGCAGGCGACAGGCTGGAAACACCATATATTTT	CASRRQAGNTIYF
NA	TRBV20-1	11	NA	TRBJ2-7	TGCAGTGCTAAGAGTTCCTCCGAGCAGTACTTC	CSAKSSSEQYF
NA	TRBV6-5	14	NA	TRBJ1-5	TGTGCCAGTGAACGCGGGGGGCTGGTACAGCCCCAGCATTTT	CASERGGLVQPQHF
TRBD1	TRBV28	15	NA	TRBJ1-4	TGTGCCAGCACCACCACCGGGACAGGGGATGAAAAACTGTTTTTT	CASTTTGTGDEKLFF
NA	TRBV7-3	14	NA	TRBJ1-2	TGTGCCAGCAGCTTAACGGGGGGCAACTATGGCTACACCTTC	CASSLTGGNYGYTF
NA	TRBV14	12	NA	TRBJ2-7	TGTGCCAGCAGCCATACTAGCTACGAGCAGTACTTC	CASSHTSYEQYF
TRBD1	TRBV5-1	16	NA	TRBJ2-2	TGCGCCAGCAGCTTGGATCCGGGACAGGGCACCGGGGAGCTGTTTTTT	CASSLDPGQGTGELFF
TRBD1	TRBV28	18	NA	TRBJ1-5	TGTGCCAGCAGCTATACAGGGGTTTCCTACAACGTAAATCAGCCCCAGCATTTT	CASSYTGVSYNVNQPQHF
NA	TRBV4-2	17	once	TRBJ2-7	TGTGCCAGCAGCCAAGATAGGGGCGCAGGGAGGACTGACGAGCAGTACTTC	CASSQDRGAGRTDEQYF
TRBD1	TRBV7-9	16	NA	TRBJ2-2	TGTGCCAGCAGCCCCCGGGACAGGGACAGGGTCGGGGAGCTGTCTTTT	CASSPRDRDRVGELSF
NA	TRBV18	14	NA	TRBJ2-3	TGTGCCAGCTCACCCGGGGCGGGCACAGATACGCAGTATTTT	CASSPGAGTDTQYF
NA	TRBV5-6	15	NA	TRBJ1-1	TGTGCCAGCAGCTACCGGCCGACGGGCAACACTGAAGCTTTCTTT	CASSYRPTGNTEAFF
NA	TRBV27	14	NA	TRBJ1-2	TGTGCCAGCCGGCCAAGAGGGCCTAACTATGGCTACACCTTC	CASRPRGPNYGYTF
TRBD1	TRBV25-1	17	NA	TRBJ2-2	TGTGCCAGCAGTGCGGTCCCGGGACAGGGTCGAGCCGGGGAGCTGTTTTTT	CASSAVPGQGRAGELFF
NA	TRBV6-5	15	NA	TRBJ2-3	TGTGCCAGCAGTTACGGGGGCAGGGGCACAGATACGCAGTATTTT	CASSYGGRGTDTQYF
NA	TRBV5-1	14	NA	TRBJ2-3	TGCGCCAGCAGCTTGTTAGGGTCTCAAGATACGCAGTATTTT	CASSLLGSQDTQYF
NA	TRBV7-9	12	NA	TRBJ2-3	TGTGCCAGCAGCTTTCTCGTAGATACGCAGTATTTT	CASSFLVDTQYF
TRBD2	TRBV18	17	NA	TRBJ2-1	TGTGCCAGTTCACCCGGGACTAGCGGGGGGGCTCACAATGAGCAGTTCTTC	CASSPGTSGGAHNEQFF
TRBD1	TRBV27	14	NA	TRBJ2-5	TGTGCCAGCAGTGCGAGACAGGGTCAAGAGACCCAGTACTTC	CASSARQGQETQYF
NA	TRBV5-1	13	NA	TRBJ2-5	TGCGCCAGCAGCCGACAGCTCCAAGAGACCCAGTACTTC	CASSRQLQETQYF
NA	TRBV5-6	16	NA	TRBJ2-1	TGTGCCAGCAGCCTCAAAGGGATTAGCTCCTACAATGAGCAGTTCTTC	CASSLKGISSYNEQFF
NA	TRBV7-9	14	NA	TRBJ1-6	TGTGCCAGCAGCTTAAGCGGGATGAATTCACCCCTCCACTTT	CASSLSGMNSPLHF
NA	TRBV6-1	11	NA	TRBJ2-1	TGTGCCAGCAAACCGGGCGGTGAGCAGTTCTTC	CASKPGGEQFF
TRBD2	TRBV19	15	NA	TRBJ2-3	TGTGCCAGTAGTTTCACCCGGGGGGGCGCAGATACGCAGTATTTT	CASSFTRGGADTQYF
NA	TRBV18	17	NA	TRBJ1-1	TGTGCCAGCTCACCCCCGTCAGGGGTGGAAGGGTTCGCTGAAGCTTTCTTT	CASSPPSGVEGFAEAFF
NA	TRBV14	13	few	TRBJ1-2	TGTGCCAGCAGCCAAGTACAGGGTGCTGGCTACACCTTC	CASSQVQGAGYTF
NA	TRBV30	14	NA	TRBJ2-3	TGTGCCTGGGAGCTAAGGGACAGCACAGATACGCAGTATTTT	CAWELRDSTDTQYF
NA	TRBV10-3	14	NA	TRBJ2-2	TGTGCCATCAGACCCGACGCGAGCGGCGGGGAGCTGTTTTTT	CAIRPDASGGELFF
TRBD1	TRBV6-1	14	NA	TRBJ1-2	TGTGCCAGCACCACAGGACAGGGGAACTATGGCTACACCTTC	CASTTGQGNYGYTF
TRBD1	TRBV4-1	15	NA	TRBJ1-4	TGCGCCAGCAGCCAAGGACAGGGAAAGGGAGAAAAACTGTTTTTT	CASSQGQGKGEKLFF
NA	TRBV25-1	12	NA	TRBJ1-2	TGTGCCAGCAGTGTCCAGGGATATGGCTACACCTTC	CASSVQGYGYTF
NA	TRBV5-4	14	NA	TRBJ1-2	TGTGCCAGCAGCTTGGTGGGGTGGAACTATGGCTACACCTTC	CASSLVGWNYGYTF
NA	TRBV4-2	16	NA	TRBJ2-7	TGTGCCAGCAGCCACCCCTCCGGGGGTACCTCCTACGAGCAGTACTTC	CASSHPSGGTSYEQYF
NA	TRBV29-1	12	NA	TRBJ1-1	TGCAGCGTTAGGGTTGGATTCACTGAAGCTTTCTTT	CSVRVGFTEAFF
NA	TRBV7-3	14	once	TRBJ2-3	TGTGCCAGCAGCTTAACAGCAAACACAGATACGCAGTATTTT	CASSLTANTDTQYF